This T cell receptor beta chain emerged from a study of shared clonotypes between healthy human individuals. The CDR3 runs 13 residues. Deletions cut 2 bases from V and 6 bases from J, with 10 bases between. Germline values: CDR1 SGHRS, CDR2 YFSETQ. Method: immunoSEQ multiplex PCR; TCRdb's copy keeps in-frame clones and lacks some. Here the sample spans some 1,600,000 clones, 95% to 99% being singletons. With regard to this clone: Other DNA sequences in this sample translate to the same CDR3.

What was sequenced was naive CD4+ T cells sorted from blood. Subset denoted: CD45RA+ positively selected. The receptor was isolated from a young man in good health. This chain joins TRBV5-1 and TRBJ2-3, with D perhaps TRBD1 (5 bases). DNA of the CDR3: TGCGCCAGCAGCTTATCAGGGCGGGATACGCAGTATTTT. Protein sequence: CASSLSGRDTQYF. Variable domain in full (rest from reference TRBV5-1 and TRBJ2-3): KAGVTQTPRYLIKTRGQQVTLSCSPISGHRSVSWYQQTPGQGLQFLFEYFSETQRNKGNFPGRFSGRQFSNSRSEMNVSTLELGDSALYLCASSLSGRDTQYFGPGTRLTVL.